These 4 T cell receptor beta chains were sequenced from one sample in a study of blood T cell repertoires in COVID-19. Measured with immunoSEQ multiplex PCR; TCRdb has only the in-frame clones, and not every one. The sample records 160,000 or so clones, approximately 80% being singletons. Sequenced sample: peripheral blood. The receptors shown here come from a woman of 80 years or more with acute or convalescent COVID-19.

This clone was detected only a few times. The chain uses TRBV28 and TRBJ1-1; no clear D gene. CDR3 length equals 15 residues. V lost 5 bases, J lost 0 bases, and 13 bases lay in between. The germline V gene encodes CDR1 MDHEN and CDR2 SYDVKM. CDR3 coding DNA: TGTGCCAGCAGTCCCCCCGGGATCATGAACACTGAAGCTTTCTTT. Translation: CASSPPGIMNTEAFF. The whole variable domain, filled in from reference TRBV28 and TRBJ1-1, reads DVKVTQSSRYLVKRTGEKVFLECVQDMDHENMFWYRQDPGLGLRLIYFSYDVKMKEKGDIPEGYSVSREKKERFSLILESASTNQTSMYLCASSPPGIMNTEAFFGQGTRLTVV.

This chain links TRBV3-1 (or the pseudogene TRBV3-2) with TRBJ1-5, with D perhaps matching TRBD1 (5 bases). The ends were cut back, 2 bases at V and 7 bases at J, with 15 bases in the middle. The CDR3 loop spans 15 amino acids. Germline CDR1 is LGHDT and CDR2 is YNNKEL (reference sequence). The CDR3 coding sequence is TGTGCCAGCAGCCAAAGTACGGGGGTACGCCAGCCCCAGCATTTT. Translated, it gives CASSQSTGVRQPQHF.

J is TRBJ2-4 and V is TRBV27; TRBD1 agrees at 7 bases. CDR3 length: 15 amino acids. CDR1 is MNHEY and CDR2 is SMNVEV in the germline V gene (reference sequence). V gave up 2 bases and J gave up 5 bases; unmatched junction bases: 6. Here the CDR3 reads CASSLRGGGQNIQYF. The CDR3 region has the DNA TGTGCCAGCAGTTTAAGAGGGGGCGGACAAAACATTCAGTACTTC.

V is TRBV18 and J is TRBJ1-1; tentative D call: TRBD1 (5 bases). V was trimmed by 6 bases and J by 3 bases, leaving 17 bases between them. In germline, CDR1 is KGHSH, CDR2 LQKENI. This CDR3 spans 15 amino acids. CDR3 sequence (DNA): TGTGCCAGCTCCCCCCCCCGGGGAGGGGACACTGAAGCTTTCTTT. Its protein product is CASSPPRGGDTEAFF.